This passage covers 19 T cell receptor beta chains from one sample sequenced in a study of OX40 agonist ivuxolimab in advanced cancers. Library construction relied on the immunoSEQ multiplex PCR assay. TCRdb took over this immuneACCESS table, retaining in-frame rearrangements with V and J assigned. Such tables are incomplete; in checked studies, under half of the missing clones stem from an unresolved V gene, and the remainder is unexplained. The sample profile shows about 29,000 clones; roughly 91% of them were found once. Of the sample, about 9.4% is held by the ten largest clones. Source: CD4+ or CD8+ T cells sorted from blood, taken in a trial of the OX40 agonist ivuxolimab. Receptors originate from an adult with an advanced solid tumor such as melanoma, head and neck, liver or kidney cancer.

The chain links TRBV18 to TRBJ1-1; D ambiguous. The germline V and J ends were trimmed by 3 bases and 4 bases, with 12 bases remaining between them. Per germline, CDR1 KGHSH and CDR2 LQKENI. The CDR3 sequence is 14 residues long. CDR3 DNA: TGTGCCAGCTCACCCAGAGATTTAGTCACTGAAGCTTTCTTT. The encoded protein is CASSPRDLVTEAFF.

V and J are TRBV6-6 and TRBJ2-7; weak D call: TRBD1 (6 bases). The V gene's germline CDR1 is MNHNY and CDR2 SVGAGI (reference sequence). The V gene lost 0 bases and the J gene lost 0 bases, with 12 bases spanning the gap. The CDR3 covers 16 residues. Here the CDR3 DNA reads TGTGCCAGCAGTTACTCGAAATACAGGGACTCCTACGAGCAGTACTTC. Its translation: CASSYSKYRDSYEQYF.

The chain links TRBV30 to TRBJ2-1; 8 nucleotides match TRBD1. CDR1 is GTSNPN, CDR2 SVGIG, per germline (reference sequence). The CDR3 length is 14 residues. J was trimmed by 7 bases and V by 8 bases; bases with no gene match: 13. The chain's CDR3 is CAGIGQGFGNEQFF. DNA of the CDR3: TGTGCCGGGATCGGACAGGGATTTGGGAATGAGCAGTTCTTC.

This chain joins TRBV9 and TRBJ1-2, with a tentative D call TRBD1 (5 bases). The CDR3 loop spans 15 amino acids. Germline V gene data show CDR1 as SGDLS and CDR2 as YYNGEE. V dropped 0 bases and J dropped 6 bases, with 15 bases sitting between them. Here the CDR3 reads CASSVVTGGAHGYTF. CDR3 DNA: TGTGCCAGCAGCGTAGTAACCGGGGGTGCCCATGGCTACACCTTC.

The CDR3 protein is CASSTILAGTSSYNEQFF. The CDR3 nucleotides read TGTGCCAGTAGTACGATCCTAGCGGGGACGAGCTCCTACAATGAGCAGTTCTTC. The chain couples TRBV19 to TRBJ2-1; 9 bases agree with TRBD2. CDR3 size: 18 residues. Germline V gene lookup returns CDR1 LNHDA and CDR2 SQIVND (reference sequence). V shed 4 bases and J 0 bases; nucleotides not matched to a gene: 10.

This rearrangement joins TRBV5-1 to TRBJ2-2; 8 bases are shared with TRBD1. The CDR3 is made up of 15 amino acids. V shed 4 bases and J 5 bases; nucleotides not matched to a gene: 7. The germline gives CDR1 SGHRS, CDR2 YFSETQ. CDR3 residues: CASSPGTGRTGELFF. Here the CDR3 DNA reads TGCGCCAGCAGCCCGGGGACAGGAAGGACCGGGGAGCTGTTTTTT.

This rearrangement joins TRBV4-3 to TRBJ2-2; D ambiguous. The CDR3 is 15 amino acids. Trimming took off 4 bases at V and 1 base at J, with 10 bases between the two ends. Germline V gene sequence: CDR1 LGHNA, CDR2 YSLEER. CDR3 sequence (DNA): TGCGCCAGCAGCCCAGCGTCCGGGAACACCGGGGAGCTGTTTTTT. It is translated as CASSPASGNTGELFF.

The V and J genes are TRBV4-1 and TRBJ1-2; 9 bases line up with TRBD1. V lost 6 bases and J lost 3; bases outside the gene matches: 8. This CDR3 has 15 residues. Germline lookup yields CDR1 MGHRA and CDR2 YSYEKL. The CDR3, as DNA: TGCGCCAGCAGATCAACAGGGGGCTTTGACTATGGCTACACCTTC. Its translation is CASRSTGGFDYGYTF.

V is TRBV2 and J is TRBJ2-3, with TRBD2 matching over 12 bases. Looked up from germline, CDR1 is SNHLY and CDR2 is FYNNEI. The CDR3 runs to 14 residues. J was trimmed by 5 bases and V by 8 bases; bases with no gene match: 5. CDR3 nucleotides: TGTGCCAGCCCCGCTAGCGGGAGGGAAGATACGCAGTATTTT. Translating it yields CASPASGREDTQYF.

The genes are TRBV7-9 and TRBJ1-3; possible D gene TRBD1, 5 bases. Germline V gene lookup returns CDR1 SEHNR and CDR2 FQNEAQ (reference sequence). The CDR3 runs to 15 residues. Between the trimmed V and J ends, which lost 8 bases and 0 bases, there was a span of 14 bases. CDR3 sequence reads: CASSPGDDSGNTIYF. CDR3 DNA sequence: TGTGCCAGCTCCCCGGGGGACGACTCTGGAAACACCATATATTTT.

J is TRBJ2-1 and V is TRBV7-6; 7 positions agree with TRBD2. V lost 2 bases to trimming and J lost 6 bases; unmatched junction nucleotides: 7. CDR1 is SGHVS, CDR2 FNYEAQ, per germline. CDR3 length equals 15 residues. The CDR3 reads CASSLTGGTFNEQFF. The CDR3 nucleotides read TGTGCCAGCAGCTTAACGGGGGGTACCTTCAATGAGCAGTTCTTC. The whole variable domain, remainder taken from reference TRBV7-6 and TRBJ2-1, is GAGVSQSPRYKVTKRGQDVALRCDPISGHVSLYWYRQALGQGPEFLTYFNYEAQQDKSGLPNDRFSAERPEGSISTLTIQRTEQRDSAMYRCASSLTGGTFNEQFFGPGTRLTVL.

The rearrangement joins TRBV6-1 to TRBJ1-5; 8 bases match TRBD1. This CDR3 is built from 15 residues. The junction had 11 bases not matched to a gene; V was cut back by 7 bases and J by 6 bases. Germline CDR1 MNHNS, CDR2 SASEGT. The CDR3 is CASTSQGGESQPQHF. Here the CDR3 DNA reads TGTGCCAGCACTTCACAGGGGGGGGAAAGTCAGCCCCAGCATTTT.

This rearrangement joins TRBV7-8 to TRBJ2-2; D remains ambiguous. The CDR3 spans 15 residues. Germline CDR1 and CDR2: SGHVS and FQNEAQ. V was clipped by 5 bases and J by 1 base, with 11 bases between them. The chain's CDR3 is CASSIKPGNTGELFF. The CDR3 bases are TGTGCCAGCAGCATTAAACCGGGGAACACCGGGGAGCTGTTTTTT.

The chain couples TRBV7-3 to TRBJ2-3; D is unclear. The CDR3 spans 12 residues. The germline V gene has CDR1 SGHTA and CDR2 FQGTGA. The V gene lost 5 bases and the J gene lost 5 bases, with 8 bases spanning the gap. The CDR3 spells CASSRGGDTQYF. The CDR3 DNA follows: TGTGCCAGCAGCCGCGGTGGAGATACGCAGTATTTT.

This chain links TRBV6-4 with TRBJ1-4; 7 nucleotides match TRBD1. The CDR3 runs 11 residues. Germline CDR1 and CDR2: MRHNA and SNTAGT. Trimming removed 11 bases from V and 8 bases from J; junction bases left unmatched: 5. The CDR3 loop reads CAGQVREKLFF. In DNA, the CDR3 is TGTGCCGGACAGGTGCGCGAAAAACTGTTTTTT.

The rearrangement links TRBV7-9 to TRBJ2-7, with 10 positions matching TRBD2. CDR3 size: 16 residues. The germline CDR1 and CDR2 sequences are SEHNR and FQNEAQ (reference sequence). After removal of 2 bases from V and 1 base from J, the junction contained 5 bases not matched to a gene. CDR3 sequence: CASSLSRTSGSYEQYF. The DNA for the CDR3 is TGTGCCAGCAGCTTATCTAGGACTAGCGGATCCTACGAGCAGTACTTC.

This clone was picked up one time. The genes are TRBV27 and TRBJ2-1; no definite D call. Germline V gives CDR1 MNHEY, CDR2 SMNVEV (reference sequence). The V end was cut by 4 bases, the J end by 6 bases, with 13 bases between. The CDR3 runs 14 residues. DNA for the CDR3: TGTGCCAGCAGTTATGGATTTGGGTCCAATGAGCAGTTCTTC. Protein sequence: CASSYGFGSNEQFF.

This sequence joins TRBV29-1 and TRBJ2-7, with D unclear. Between the trimmed V and J ends, which lost 7 bases and 0 bases, there was a span of 7 bases. Germline CDR1 and CDR2: SQVTM and ANQGSEA. CDR3 size: 11 residues. CDR3 loop: CSAWSSYEQYF. In DNA form, the CDR3 reads TGCAGCGCCTGGTCCTCCTACGAGCAGTACTTC.

V is TRBV9 and J is TRBJ2-6, with D perhaps TRBD2 (5 bases). This CDR3 is 16 amino acids long. V gave up 3 bases and J gave up 0 bases, with 10 bases separating them. Germline CDR1 reads SGDLS; CDR2 reads YYNGEE. CDR3 nucleotide sequence: TGTGCCAGCAGCGCAGCGGACCTCTCTGGGGCCAACGTCCTGACTTTC. Translated, it gives CASSAADLSGANVLTF. Complete variable domain (other parts from reference TRBV9 and TRBJ2-6): DSGVTQTPKHLITATGQRVTLRCSPRSGDLSVYWYQQSLDQGLQFLIQYYNGEERAKGNILERFSAQQFPDLHSELNLSSLELGDSALYFCASSAADLSGANVLTFGAGSRLTVL.